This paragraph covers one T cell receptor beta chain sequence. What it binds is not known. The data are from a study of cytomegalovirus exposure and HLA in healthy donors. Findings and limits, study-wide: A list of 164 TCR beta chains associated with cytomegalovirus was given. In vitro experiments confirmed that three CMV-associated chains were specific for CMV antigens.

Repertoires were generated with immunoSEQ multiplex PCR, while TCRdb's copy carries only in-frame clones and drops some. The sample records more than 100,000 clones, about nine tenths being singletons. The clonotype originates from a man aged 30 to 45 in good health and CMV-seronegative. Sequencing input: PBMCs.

The CDR3 DNA sequence: TGTGCCAGCAGCGTAGGCGGTTTTCACGACGAGCAGTACTTC. This codes for CASSVGGFHDEQYF. The rearrangement joins TRBV9 to TRBJ2-7; the D is unclear. Germline assignment: CDR1 SGDLS and CDR2 YYNGEE. This CDR3 comprises 14 residues. The V end lost 0 bases, the J end lost 5 bases, and 12 bases lay between the germline ends.